The subject of this entry is one T cell receptor (beta chain). This clonotype has just a few counts. Its antigen has not been determined. No much larger clonotype is one base removed from it; base qualities were not supplied. Libraries were made using PCR. This sample was sequenced with a NextSeq 500. Bulk TCR libraries were generated as previously described, with the TCR primers listed in Table S5 used. The Qiagen AllPrep DNA/RNA kit was used to purify total RNA. Reads from multiple sequencing runs of the same library were pooled before analysis. Per the original workflow: Reads were retained only if their TCR constant sequence matched exactly, and those retained reads were trimmed to 150 nt and grouped according to their 12-nt molecular barcodes. Reads in each barcode group were sub-clustered using a 15% Levenshtein threshold, and a quality-weighted consensus sequence was built for each RNA molecule. Non-functional sequences were removed, as were lower-count sequences one edit away from another. Based on a fit of two negative binomial distributions, barcode sub-clusters having less than 20% of the maximum read count were discarded. TCRdb reworked the public reads: Q25 trimming with fastp, MiXCR clone assembly, productive beta chains retained. Every CDR3 protein is listed once, alongside the most common genes and DNA of its rows. What appears here as the V and J calls and clone size reflects TCRdb's work, not the paper's. For this sample the table gives about half a million distinct CDR3 sequences, of which around 25% were detected only once. Roughly 0.77% of the sample goes to the ten largest clones.

Libraries of naive CD8 T cells were built from anywhere between roughly 17,000 and 1,000,000 sorted cells, with 10%, 30% or 50% of the purified RNA used. On a BD FACSAria II, naive CD8 T cells were FACS-sorted as CD8+CD4-CCR7+CD45RA+ and collected into RLT Plus buffer. To test detection sensitivity, Jurkat RNA equal to 10 or so TCR copies was added to samples of roughly 18,000-1,100,000 naive CD8 T cells. CD8 T cells were enriched using RosetteSep CD8+ T Cell Enrichment Cocktail and Ficoll-Paque, and the enriched cells then underwent ACK red cell lysis. This sample is part of a study of molecular identifiers for immune sequencing clone quantification (dated by TCRdb to 2016 to 2019). Background for the entire study: For a replicate experiment, the RNA from either 20,000 or 100,000 naive CD8 T cells was divided into five aliquots, and four of those aliquots went on to sequencing. The study was a methods study using CD8 T cells to benchmark molecular-identifier clustering-based TCR repertoire sequencing (MIDCIRS) and TCR RNA copy counting. Beyond this particular receptor, the publication reports: The naive libraries included spiked-in Jurkat TCR RNA (around 10 copies' worth), and this RNA is not part of the donor repertoire. Clones above 20 RNA copies held over 97% of molecules in CMV-specific effector cells but under 1% in naive cells. The sizes of highly expanded clones could end up underestimated when identical TCR molecules share a barcode. When barcode sub-clustering was not used, chimeric consensus sequences inflated TCR diversity, with chimeras reaching as high as 47%. Spiked-in Jurkat TCR RNA equal to a single cell's worth was reported to be detectable even within 1,100,000 naive CD8 T cells. Modeling gave about three recovered TCR RNA copies per cell versus approximately 11 by digital PCR, implying roughly 29% capture efficiency.

The specimen sequenced was naive CD8+ T cells from blood, with Jurkat cell RNA spiked in. This specimen's cell subset or site label, per the study, means: FACS-sorted CD8+CD4-CCR7+CD45RA+ naive T cells. The receptor comes from a human donor in good health. Some libraries in this study had Jurkat cell RNA spiked in.

In nucleotide form, the sequence is TGTGCCAGCACACCGCTAGGATGGGTCAATTCACCCCTCCACTTT. This yields the protein CASTPLGWVNSPLHF. The chain links TRBV12-3 or TRBV12-4 with TRBJ1-6, with no reliable assignment of the D segment. Deletion took 7 bases off V and 7 bases off J, with a span of 17 bases between the germline ends. The CDR3, from cysteine to phenylalanine, totals 15 residues. CDR3 DNA is the only sequence kept; it has 45 bases, read in frame from the first base.